This TCR beta chain is drawn from a study of blood T cells in healthy people across ages. The germline CDR1 and CDR2 sequences are SGHRS and YFSETQ. The CDR3 has 13 amino acids. The donors, healthy Caucasians from Russia, were aged roughly 6 to 95. Sample-barcoded 5' priming and a J-beta primer mix drove a second PCR of about 7 to 12 cycles. Every single cDNA molecule received a tag from a template-switch adaptor with 12 random nucleotides. TCRdb passed the 5' RACE reads through MiXCR, listing each CDR3 protein once. The table includes hundreds of thousands of distinct CDR3 sequences, more than 45% detected once. The study, taken as a whole, reports: Donor CMV status was unknown, possibly confounding expanded clonotype changes. Long-lived and aged donors differed, with more naive CD4+ cells and higher diversity in the long-lived.

About this clonotype itself: The antigen remains unidentified.

The genes are TRBV5-1 and TRBJ2-4, with 7 bases that match TRBD2. The DNA matches TRBJ2-7 better at its end, which makes the J call doubtful. This clonotype originated in a young man in good health. The sample was blood. CDR3 amino acids: CASSFPSGYEQYF. DNA for the CDR3: TGCGCCAGCAGTTTCCCTAGCGGCTACGAGCAGTACTTC.